In this sample, the clone carrying this TCR beta chain turned up once. Its antigen is currently unknown. This sample includes further DNA sequences coding for the same CDR3. This record comes from a study of T cell repertoires in ileal Crohn's disease. Study context: From the surgical specimen's inflamed ileum, biopsies were taken as M0.

Whole-study findings and limits: Compared with non-smokers, active smokers at surgery showed more clonal expansions. Compared with CD4 T cells, sorted CD8 cells carried more expanded clones.

Time point described: inflamed ileum from the surgical specimen. Eligibility required adulthood, ileal or ileocolonic Crohn's disease and indicated ileocolonic resection. Produced via immunoSEQ multiplex PCR; TCRdb's table is partial and in-frame only. Here the sample spans about 4,000 clones, about 80% being singletons. This CDR3 region has 14 residues. J gave up 3 bases and V 4 bases, and 5 bases lay outside the gene matches. Germline loops: CDR1 SGHKS, CDR2 YYEKEE (reference sequence). The sequenced sample was ileal tissue. This rearrangement joins TRBV5-5 to TRBJ2-7; 9 bases agree with TRBD1. The clonotype comes from an adult with Crohn's disease. The CDR3 nucleotides read TGTGCCAGCAGCCCGGGACAGGGAGGCTACGAGCAGTACTTC. Protein: CASSPGQGGYEQYF.